The clone carrying this TCR beta chain was counted a few times. Its antigen is currently unknown. No patient received treatment before thyroid surgery. Trimming cost V 3 bases and J 7 bases, with 22 bases left between them. Looked up from germline, CDR1 is SGDLS and CDR2 is YYNGEE. The CDR3 is 17 residues long. This specimen belongs to a study of metastatic and nonmetastatic thyroid tumors. Whole-study findings and limits: According to reports, the diversity of TCR beta was significantly higher in malignant thyroid tumors than in benign nodules, and this held in both blood and tumor samples.

TCRdb re-called the PCR reads through MiXCR. The data contain about 93,000 clones, roughly 13% of them singletons. The clonotype was recovered from a female donor with papillary thyroid cancer or a benign thyroid nodule (not recorded which). Some clones in this sample may be carry-over from other donors' samples. Input material: blood. This chain connects TRBV9 to TRBJ2-2, with D perhaps TRBD2 (6 bases). CDR3 loop: CASSARGAIQSSGELFF. DNA for the CDR3: TGTGCCAGCAGCGCGCGCGGGGCAATCCAAAGCAGCGGGGAGCTGTTTTTT. Based on the CDR3 plus reference TRBV9 and TRBJ2-2, the full variable domain is DSGVTQTPKHLITATGQRVTLRCSPRSGDLSVYWYQQSLDQGLQFLIQYYNGEERAKGNILERFSAQQFPDLHSELNLSSLELGDSALYFCASSARGAIQSSGELFFGEGSRLTVL.